Following are 22 T cell receptor beta chains from one sample sequenced in a study of shared clonotypes between healthy human individuals. The repertoire was sequenced with immunoSEQ multiplex PCR; TCRdb's copy has only in-frame clones and lacks some. The sample yields 1.4 million to 1.5 million clones, 95% to 97% seen once. The sequencing input was naive CD4+ T cells sorted from blood. Noted subset: CD45RA+ positively selected. These TCRs come from a young man in good health.

The chain recombines TRBV7-2 with TRBJ2-1, with D maybe TRBD2 (6 bases). The CDR3 runs 17 residues. The ends were cut back, 10 bases at V and 4 bases at J, with 26 bases in the middle. Germline V lookup: CDR1 SGHTA, CDR2 FQGNSA. CDR3 nucleotides: TGTGCCATCATAGGGGTAAGGGACTCACGAGGATACAATGAGCAGTTCTTC. This encodes CAIIGVRDSRGYNEQFF.

The chain recombines TRBV2 with TRBJ2-7, with 8 bases matching TRBD1. The CDR3 is made up of 15 amino acids. V lost 0 bases to trimming and J lost 6 bases; unmatched junction nucleotides: 7. Per germline, CDR1 SNHLY and CDR2 FYNNEI. DNA for the CDR3: TGTGCCAGCAGTGAAGCTTATCAGGGGGCGGGCGAGCAGTACTTC. This translates into CASSEAYQGAGEQYF.

The chain couples TRBV19 to TRBJ2-5; D may be TRBD1 (6 bases). Deletions cut 3 bases from V and 5 bases from J, with 22 bases between. Germline CDR1 and CDR2: LNHDA and SQIVND (reference sequence). The CDR3 has 17 residues. Written as DNA, the CDR3 is TGTGCCAGTAGTATGTGGACAGTAACCCCCCATTTTGAGACCCAGTACTTC. Translation: CASSMWTVTPHFETQYF. The full variable domain, with the rest looked up from reference TRBV19 and TRBJ2-5, is DGGITQSPKYLFRKEGQNVTLSCEQNLNHDAMYWYRQDPGQGLRLIYYSQIVNDFQKGDIAEGYSVSREKKESFPLTVTSAQKNPTAFYLCASSMWTVTPHFETQYFGPGTRLLVL.

The rearrangement joins TRBV5-6 to TRBJ2-7, with no clear D. V was trimmed by 1 base and J by 7 bases, leaving 15 bases between them. The CDR3 extends over 14 amino acids. CDR1 and CDR2 (germline): SGHDT, YYEEEE. CDR3 region: CASSLYDTSLEQYF. CDR3 sequence (DNA): TGTGCCAGCAGCTTGTACGACACCTCCTTGGAGCAGTACTTC.

The chain joins TRBV18 to TRBJ1-5, with D possibly matching TRBD1 (5 bases). The CDR3 has 16 amino acids. Germline loops: CDR1 KGHSH, CDR2 LQKENI. Trimming pared 3 bases from V and 9 bases from J, leaving 21 bases between. This CDR3 is CASSPVSGRAPGPQHF. For the CDR3, the DNA is TGTGCCAGCTCACCCGTGAGTGGCAGGGCCCCTGGGCCCCAGCATTTT.

V usage is TRBV14 and J usage is TRBJ2-1; TRBD2 aligns across 9 bases. The CDR3 has 16 residues. Per the germline V gene, CDR1 is SGHDN and CDR2 is FVKESK. Trimming at V came to 0 bases and at J to 4 bases, leaving 4 bases not matched to a gene. The CDR3 loop reads CASSQDKTSGYNEQFF. The DNA for the CDR3 is TGTGCCAGCAGCCAAGATAAGACTAGCGGATACAATGAGCAGTTCTTC. Looking up the rest from reference TRBV14 and TRBJ2-1 gives the full variable domain: EAGVTQFPSHSVIEKGQTVTLRCDPISGHDNLYWYRRVMGKEIKFLLHFVKESKQDESGMPNNRFLAERTGGTYSTLKVQPAELEDSGVYFCASSQDKTSGYNEQFFGPGTRLTVL.

The chain combines TRBV29-1 with TRBJ1-1, with D uncertain. Trimming pared 4 bases from V and 1 base from J, leaving 13 bases between. CDR1 is SQVTM and CDR2 is ANQGSEA in the germline V gene. CDR3 size: 14 residues. CDR3 coding DNA: TGCAGCGTTGCGCTCCGGGTTCAGAACACTGAAGCTTTCTTT. It translates to CSVALRVQNTEAFF.

The rearrangement joins TRBV10-2 to TRBJ2-5; D is possibly TRBD1 or TRBD2 (5 bases each). Germline CDR1 WSHSY, CDR2 SAAADI. The germline V and J ends were trimmed by 6 bases and 5 bases, with 13 bases remaining between them. This CDR3 is 13 amino acids long. The CDR3, as DNA: TGCGCCAGCAGGGAACCGGGGACCGAGACCCAGTACTTC. It encodes CASREPGTETQYF.

The chain joins TRBV7-3 to TRBJ1-2; weak D call: TRBD1 (5 bases). The CDR3 runs 15 residues. Germline V gives CDR1 SGHTA, CDR2 FQGTGA. V gave up 5 bases and J gave up 1 base, with 14 bases separating them. The CDR3 bases are TGTGCCAGCAGCCTATCGGCCAGGGATAACTATGGCTACACCTTC. Its protein product is CASSLSARDNYGYTF.

The chain recombines TRBV9 with TRBJ2-3; 10 bases are shared with TRBD2. This CDR3 is built from 18 residues. V lost 0 bases and J lost 2; bases outside the gene matches: 9. CDR1 and CDR2 (germline): SGDLS, YYNGEE. This CDR3 is CASSVGSSGRTYTDTQYF. The CDR3 bases are TGTGCCAGCAGCGTAGGAAGTAGCGGGAGGACCTACACAGATACGCAGTATTTT.

In this sample, this clone turned up a few times. V and J are TRBV5-1 and TRBJ1-1; D unclear. The germline V gene encodes CDR1 SGHRS and CDR2 YFSETQ. The CDR3 spans 12 residues. V lost 7 bases and J lost 0, with 7 bases in between. The CDR3 reads CASGPMNTEAFF. DNA of the CDR3: TGCGCCAGCGGACCCATGAACACTGAAGCTTTCTTT.

The chain has TRBV9 and TRBJ2-3; TRBD1 is a possible D gene (6 bases). CDR3 length equals 16 residues. Trimming removed 0 bases from V and 1 base from J, with 12 bases in between. Looked up from germline, CDR1 is SGDLS and CDR2 is YYNGEE. The CDR3 here is CASSVGENRGTDTQYF. The DNA of the CDR3 is TGTGCCAGCAGCGTAGGGGAGAACAGGGGCACAGATACGCAGTATTTT.

The chain uses TRBV15 and TRBJ2-7, with TRBD2 matching 10 bases. This CDR3 contains 15 residues. After removal of 7 bases from V and 3 bases from J, the junction contained 9 bases not matched to a gene. CDR1 and CDR2 (germline): LNHNV, YYDKDF (reference sequence). The CDR3 here is CATKRRLAGDYEQYF. CDR3 DNA: TGTGCCACCAAAAGACGACTAGCGGGCGACTACGAGCAGTACTTC.

The chain employs TRBV5-1 and TRBJ2-7; the D gene is possibly TRBD1 (6 bases). This CDR3 spans 14 amino acids. In germline, CDR1 is SGHRS, CDR2 YFSETQ. V gave up 4 bases and J gave up 2 bases, with 13 bases separating them. CDR3 sequence (DNA): TGCGCCAGCAGCCGGGCAGGGGTGGCCTACGAGCAGTACTTC. As protein: CASSRAGVAYEQYF.

This rearrangement joins TRBV28 to TRBJ2-7, with D unclear. Germline V CDR1 and CDR2: MDHEN, SYDVKM. Trimming stripped 6 bases from V and 6 bases from J, with 12 bases between. The CDR3 contains 12 residues. This CDR3 is CASSDPVGEQYF. Here the CDR3 DNA reads TGTGCCAGCAGCGACCCGGTTGGCGAGCAGTACTTC.

The chain joins TRBV6-6 to TRBJ1-2; 10 nucleotides agree with TRBD1. V shed 2 bases and J 3 bases; nucleotides not matched to a gene: 6. The CDR3 has 16 amino acids. Germline V gene lookup returns CDR1 MNHNY and CDR2 SVGAGI (reference sequence). CDR3 in amino acids: CASSYPMGQGYYGYTF. CDR3 sequence (DNA): TGTGCCAGCAGTTACCCGATGGGACAGGGGTACTATGGCTACACCTTC.

This chain joins TRBV5-4 and TRBJ2-5, with 11 bases lining up with TRBD1. The germline gives CDR1 SGHNT, CDR2 YYREEE (reference sequence). The CDR3 spans 16 residues. The J segment lost 4 bases and the V segment lost 4 bases, leaving 9 bases of the junction unmatched. The CDR3 nucleotides read TGTGCCAGCAGCCAAGGACAGGGGGCTTTAGGAGAGACCCAGTACTTC. Translation: CASSQGQGALGETQYF.

The rearrangement links TRBV19 to TRBJ2-2; the D is unclear. In germline, CDR1 is LNHDA, CDR2 SQIVND (reference sequence). With 5 bases removed from V and 5 bases from J, the gap between germline ends came to 21 bases. The CDR3 loop spans 17 amino acids. CDR3 sequence (DNA): TGTGCCAGTAGTGCTATAGCCACCGAGGTGGGGACCGGGGAGCTGTTTTTT. This sequence encodes CASSAIATEVGTGELFF. The full variable domain, rest sourced from reference TRBV19 and TRBJ2-2, is DGGITQSPKYLFRKEGQNVTLSCEQNLNHDAMYWYRQDPGQGLRLIYYSQIVNDFQKGDIAEGYSVSREKKESFPLTVTSAQKNPTAFYLCASSAIATEVGTGELFFGEGSRLTVL.

This clone was seen a few times. The V gene is TRBV7-8, the J gene TRBJ2-1; a weak D match, TRBD2 (5 bases). Looked up from germline, CDR1 is SGHVS and CDR2 is FQNEAQ. Trimming removed 2 bases at V and 12 bases at J, with 8 bases between. CDR3 length equals 11 residues. The CDR3 DNA sequence: TGTGCCAGCAGCTTATTGGGGAGGCAGTTCTTC. Translating gives CASSLLGRQFF.

This chain joins TRBV28 and TRBJ2-1; 9 nucleotides line up with TRBD2. CDR1 is MDHEN, CDR2 SYDVKM, per germline. After removal of 10 bases from V and 10 bases from J, the junction contained 17 bases not matched to a gene. This CDR3 contains 15 residues. CDR3 DNA sequence: TGTGCCAACCTATCATTTAGCGGGAGCCAACTGGAGCAGTTCTTC. Its protein product is CANLSFSGSQLEQFF.

The chain uses TRBV7-6 and TRBJ2-5; 11 nucleotides align to TRBD2. CDR1 is SGHVS, CDR2 FNYEAQ, per germline. This CDR3 spans 15 amino acids. V trimming: 5 bases; J trimming: 1 base; junction bases outside the gene matches: 3. The CDR3 DNA reads as TGTGCCAGCAGCCGACTAGCGGGGTTCCAAGAGACCCAGTACTTC. As protein: CASSRLAGFQETQYF. The complete variable domain, with remaining parts taken from reference TRBV7-6 and TRBJ2-5, reads GAGVSQSPRYKVTKRGQDVALRCDPISGHVSLYWYRQALGQGPEFLTYFNYEAQQDKSGLPNDRFSAERPEGSISTLTIQRTEQRDSAMYRCASSRLAGFQETQYFGPGTRLLVL.

This clone has a single count. J is TRBJ1-4 and V is TRBV5-1; TRBD1 might be the D (6 bases). Germline CDR1 reads SGHRS; CDR2 reads YFSETQ. V lost 0 bases and J 5 bases, leaving 11 bases between the germline ends. The CDR3 is 15 amino acids. For the CDR3, the DNA is TGCGCCAGCAGCTTGGATGAGGGGGGGAATGAAAAACTGTTTTTT. Translated: CASSLDEGGNEKLFF.